The 27 T cell receptor beta chains presented below share a single source sample, sequenced in a study of blood T cells in healthy people across ages (dated by TCRdb to between 2014 and 2017). Library creation used 5' RACE. Sequencing was carried out with an Illumina HiSeq 2500. The second PCR ran for roughly 7 to 11 cycles and used a J-beta primer mix along with a sample-barcoded 5' primer. TCRdb applied fastp at Q25 and MiXCR to the public reads, then kept only in-frame beta chains. CDR3 protein sequences are deduplicated, and each keeps its most common genes and DNA. Present in this sample are under 1,100,000 distinct CDR3 sequences, around 27% of which were seen just once. Clones ranked in the top ten supply around 0.7% of the sample. A further study also used this sample, focusing on T cells of mothers and their children.

Sequences were obtained from blood. The receptors were sampled from a girl between 2 and 10 years old in good health.

This clonotype was counted between two and nine times. J is TRBJ2-3 and V is TRBV29-1; TRBD2 aligns across 11 bases. This CDR3 contains 16 residues. Germline lookup yields CDR1 SQVTM and CDR2 ANQGSEA. V dropped 1 base and J dropped 2; count of bases not matched to a gene: 5. Here the CDR3 reads CSVEGLAGGSTDTQYF. In DNA form, the CDR3 reads TGCAGCGTTGAAGGGCTAGCGGGAGGTTCCACAGATACGCAGTATTTT.

This clonotype was observed a handful of times. The rearrangement uses TRBV7-3 and TRBJ1-3, with D possibly matching TRBD1 (6 bases). The ends were cut back, 5 bases at V and 2 bases at J, with 13 bases in the middle. The germline V gene encodes CDR1 SGHTA and CDR2 FQGTGA. The length of the CDR3 is 15 residues. The CDR3 is CASSPDSEPGNTIYF. DNA for the CDR3: TGTGCCAGCAGCCCGGACAGCGAACCTGGAAACACCATATATTTT.

V is TRBV9 and J is TRBJ2-4; D ambiguous. Trimming left V 3 bases short and J 7 bases short, with 11 bases between. The length of the CDR3 is 13 residues. Per the germline V gene, CDR1 is SGDLS and CDR2 is YYNGEE. The CDR3 nucleotides read TGTGCCAGCAGCGCCCTCGGCCGGAACATTCAGTACTTC. Encoded protein: CASSALGRNIQYF.

In the case of this clonotype: Compared with germline, one end of the junction differs, possibly owing to a read error. This chain links TRBV29-1 with TRBJ1-2; TRBD1 is a possible D gene (5 bases). The CDR3 contains 17 residues. The germline CDR1 and CDR2 sequences are SQVTM and ANQGSEA. The chain's CDR3 is CSVPALDSRTRNYGFTF. CDR3 bases: TGCAGCGTCCCTGCTCTCGACAGCCGTACAAGAAACTATGGCTTCACCTTC.

The V gene is TRBV4-3, the J gene TRBJ1-1, with D possibly TRBD1 on 6 matching bases. The V end was cut by 4 bases, the J end by 4 bases, with 16 bases between. The germline gives CDR1 LGHNA, CDR2 YSLEER. CDR3 length: 15 residues. The DNA of the CDR3 is TGCGCCAGCAGCCCGTCCCAGGGGTTTTTCACTGAAGCTTTCTTT. Protein: CASSPSQGFFTEAFF.

The chain uses TRBV2 and TRBJ2-1; D not resolved. V lost 7 bases and J 5 bases, leaving 9 bases between the germline ends. The CDR3 runs to 12 residues. The V gene's germline CDR1 is SNHLY and CDR2 FYNNEI. CDR3 DNA sequence: TGTGCCAGCAAGGTGGGCAACAATGAGCAGTTCTTC. Its protein product is CASKVGNNEQFF.

This clonotype was seen a handful of times. The chain joins TRBV29-1 to TRBJ1-1; D possibly corresponds to TRBD1 (5 bases). V was pared by 5 bases and J by 4 bases, with 11 bases between. The CDR3 sequence is 12 residues long. CDR1 is SQVTM and CDR2 is ANQGSEA in the germline V gene. The chain's CDR3 is CSVYRPGTEAFF. The DNA of the CDR3 is TGCAGCGTTTACAGGCCGGGCACTGAAGCTTTCTTT.

This clonotype has just a few counts. The chain couples TRBV12-3 or TRBV12-4 to TRBJ2-5; 9 bases are a match to TRBD2. The CDR3 has 15 residues. V dropped 6 bases and J dropped 5; count of bases not matched to a gene: 10. This chain's CDR3 is CASRILGAGGETQYF. The DNA of the CDR3 is TGTGCCAGCAGAATCTTGGGCGCGGGAGGGGAGACCCAGTACTTC.

The V gene is TRBV20-1, the J gene TRBJ2-3, with D possibly being TRBD2 (5 bases). Looked up from germline, CDR1 is DFQATT and CDR2 is SNEGSKA (reference sequence). Trimming took off 1 base at V and 0 bases at J, with 17 bases between the two ends. This CDR3 is 17 amino acids long. The DNA for the CDR3 is TGCAGTGCTAGAGGCCGTGGTCTAGAGGGCAGCACAGATACGCAGTATTTT. It encodes CSARGRGLEGSTDTQYF.

A few counts support this clonotype. The genes are TRBV28 and TRBJ2-7; D is unclear. Germline V gene lookup returns CDR1 MDHEN and CDR2 SYDVKM. V lost 6 bases and J lost 3, with 15 bases in between. The CDR3 runs 14 residues. For the CDR3, the DNA is TGTGCCAGCAGCCCGAGCTATAGCAACTACGAGCAGTACTTC. Translated, it gives CASSPSYSNYEQYF.

The rearrangement links TRBV2 to TRBJ2-5, with TRBD2 matching 11 bases. Germline trimming cut 6 bases from V and 6 bases from J; bases unmatched to any gene: 9. CDR3 length: 15 amino acids. CDR1 and CDR2 from the germline V gene are SNHLY and FYNNEI. This CDR3 is CASRATSGDKKTQYF. CDR3 coding DNA: TGTGCCAGCAGAGCGACTAGCGGGGATAAGAAGACCCAGTACTTC.

This clonotype was counted between two and nine times. The chain carries TRBV7-8 and TRBJ1-4; possibly TRBD1 for D (5 bases). The V end was cut by 5 bases, the J end by 7 bases, with 14 bases between. This CDR3 contains 14 residues. From germline, CDR1 is SGHVS and CDR2 FQNEAQ. CDR3 loop: CASSHGQGGEKLFF. The CDR3 nucleotides are TGTGCCAGCAGCCACGGGCAGGGTGGTGAAAAACTGTTTTTT.

The V gene is TRBV7-2, the J gene TRBJ2-7; maybe TRBD2 (6 bases). V was cut by 2 bases and J by 5 bases, with 19 bases left in between. The CDR3 contains 16 residues. CDR1 is SGHTA and CDR2 is FQGNSA in the germline V gene. In DNA form, the CDR3 reads TGTGCCAGCAGCTTACCCGGCCTAGCGATAAGCCACGAGCAGTACTTC. This codes for CASSLPGLAISHEQYF.

The chain links TRBV28 to TRBJ2-7, with 7 positions matching TRBD1. The CDR3 is 18 residues long. Germline V CDR1 and CDR2: MDHEN, SYDVKM. V shed 3 bases and J 0 bases; nucleotides not matched to a gene: 14. The chain's CDR3 is CASSLRGLIGVRSYEQYF. The CDR3 DNA reads as TGTGCCAGCAGTTTGAGGGGGCTAATCGGGGTGCGCTCCTACGAGCAGTACTTC. The complete variable domain, with remaining parts taken from reference TRBV28 and TRBJ2-7, reads DVKVTQSSRYLVKRTGEKVFLECVQDMDHENMFWYRQDPGLGLRLIYFSYDVKMKEKGDIPEGYSVSREKKERFSLILESASTNQTSMYLCASSLRGLIGVRSYEQYFGPGTRLTVT.

This clonotype was seen a few times. The chain carries TRBV29-1 and TRBJ2-3, with 10 bases that match TRBD1. J lost 3 bases, V lost 7 bases, and 10 bases had no gene match. The CDR3 extends over 15 amino acids. Germline values: CDR1 SQVTM, CDR2 ANQGSEA. Here the CDR3 DNA reads TGCAGCGCCCAAGGGTGGGACAGGGGTACAGATACGCAGTATTTT. This gives the protein CSAQGWDRGTDTQYF.

The CDR3 spells CASSFGLDPDTQYF. The CDR3 DNA sequence: TGTGCCAGCAGCTTCGGACTAGACCCAGATACGCAGTATTTT. The V gene is TRBV6-2 or TRBV6-3, the J gene TRBJ2-3; 7 bases fit TRBD2. The V segment lost 6 bases and the J segment 4 bases; nucleotides outside the gene matches: 7. The CDR3 spans 14 residues. Germline lookup yields CDR1 MNHEY and CDR2 SVGEGT.

This clonotype was found a few times. V gene TRBV2 combines with J gene TRBJ2-5, with TRBD1 as a possible D gene (6 bases). Trimming took 6 bases from V and 1 from J, leaving 18 bases between them. The CDR3 loop spans 16 amino acids. From germline, CDR1 is SNHLY and CDR2 FYNNEI. This chain's CDR3 is CASSDLFGQLQETQYF. In DNA, the CDR3 is TGTGCCAGCAGCGACCTCTTCGGACAGCTCCAAGAGACCCAGTACTTC. Full variable domain (missing parts from reference TRBV2 and TRBJ2-5): EPEVTQTPSHQVTQMGQEVILRCVPISNHLYFYWYRQILGQKVEFLVSFYNNEISEKSEIFDDQFSVERPDGSNFTLKIRSTKLEDSAMYFCASSDLFGQLQETQYFGPGTRLLVL.

The sample holds a few counts of this clonotype. The genes are TRBV13 and TRBJ2-5; perhaps D is TRBD1 or TRBD2 (5 bases each). Judging by the DNA end, TRBJ2-7 fits better; the J call may be wrong. The CDR3 length is 17 residues. Germline V gene data show CDR1 as PRHDT and CDR2 as FYEKMQ (reference sequence). This CDR3 is CASSQQTSGTVSYEQYF. CDR3 coding DNA: TGTGCCAGCAGTCAACAAACGTCCGGGACGGTCTCCTACGAGCAGTACTTC.

J is TRBJ1-1 and V is TRBV20-1; TRBD1 matches at 10 bases. The V gene's germline CDR1 is DFQATT and CDR2 SNEGSKA (reference sequence). This CDR3 spans 13 amino acids. Trimming took 6 bases from V and 6 from J; bases not matched to a gene: 7. CDR3 sequence (DNA): TGCAGTGCAACCTTGACAGGGGGCTCTGAAGCTTTCTTT. Protein product: CSATLTGGSEAFF.

The rearrangement joins TRBV29-1 to TRBJ2-5; D gene ambiguous. The germline V and J ends were trimmed by 7 bases and 0 bases, with 15 bases remaining between them. CDR3 length: 14 residues. Looked up from germline, CDR1 is SQVTM and CDR2 is ANQGSEA. The CDR3: CSAATPLDQETQYF. The DNA for the CDR3 is TGCAGCGCAGCGACTCCATTGGACCAAGAGACCCAGTACTTC.

This clonotype was counted between two and nine times. The V and J genes are TRBV6-5 and TRBJ1-3; possible D gene TRBD1, 6 bases. Germline V CDR1 and CDR2: MNHEY, SVGAGI. This CDR3 comprises 17 residues. Trimming pared 0 bases from V and 4 bases from J, leaving 16 bases between. The CDR3 region is CASSYSSGGWKGNTIYF. The CDR3 nucleotides are TGTGCCAGCAGTTACTCATCGGGGGGCTGGAAAGGAAACACCATATATTTT.

This chain's CDR3 is CSASDRGLVEQFF. As DNA, the CDR3 is TGCAGCGCTTCGGACAGGGGGCTGGTTGAGCAGTTCTTC. This rearrangement joins TRBV29-1 to TRBJ2-1, with 11 bases that match TRBD1. V was clipped by 7 bases and J by 9 bases; unmatched bases: 8. The CDR3 has 13 residues. CDR1 is SQVTM and CDR2 is ANQGSEA in the germline V gene.

This chain uses TRBV29-1 with TRBJ2-5; D is unresolved. Germline V gives CDR1 SQVTM, CDR2 ANQGSEA. V was cut by 7 bases and J by 1 base, with 13 bases left in between. The CDR3 sequence is 13 residues long. The CDR3 nucleotides are TGCAGCGCTTTCGGAGTCCCCCAAGAGACCCAGTACTTC. Translated, it gives CSAFGVPQETQYF.

This chain uses TRBV20-1 with TRBJ2-5, with D possibly matching TRBD1 (6 bases). The CDR3 consists of 12 residues. Per the germline V gene, CDR1 is DFQATT and CDR2 is SNEGSKA (reference sequence). V dropped 6 bases and J dropped 5 bases, with 13 bases sitting between them. CDR3 in amino acids: CSAPNRGETQYF. Written as DNA, the CDR3 is TGCAGTGCGCCGAATAGGGGGGAGACCCAGTACTTC.

This clonotype is a singleton in its sample. The rearrangement joins TRBV5-1 to TRBJ2-2, with D perhaps given as TRBD1 or TRBD2 (5 bases each). CDR1 and CDR2 (germline): SGHRS, YFSETQ. Trimming pared 4 bases from V and 4 bases from J, leaving 14 bases between. The CDR3 has 15 residues. The CDR3: CASSEGTPRTGELFF. The CDR3, as DNA: TGCGCCAGCAGCGAGGGGACCCCACGCACCGGGGAGCTGTTTTTT.

V gene TRBV6-5 combines with J gene TRBJ1-2; tentative D call: TRBD1 (5 bases). Trimming removed 6 bases at V and 4 bases at J, with 15 bases between. Per the germline V gene, CDR1 is MNHEY and CDR2 is SVGAGI. The CDR3 is 14 amino acids. The CDR3 DNA reads TGTGCCAGCAGGGGGGACGGATCCACCTATGGCTACACCTTC. Amino acids: CASRGDGSTYGYTF.

This clonotype was observed a single time. The chain links TRBV6-5 to TRBJ1-1, with TRBD1 matching 9 bases. The CDR3 is made up of 15 amino acids. The V gene's germline CDR1 is MNHEY and CDR2 SVGAGI. V shed 5 bases, J shed 1 base, and the junction held 5 bases outside the gene matches. CDR3 coding DNA: TGTGCCAGCAGTGGACAGGGGAAACCGAACACTGAAGCTTTCTTT. Its translation: CASSGQGKPNTEAFF.